A single T cell receptor (beta chain) is shown here with its context. The antigen is undetermined. Trimming stripped 2 bases from V and 0 bases from J, with 15 bases between. The germline gives CDR1 SGHVS, CDR2 FNYEAQ. This CDR3 has 17 amino acids. Only in-frame clones appear in the TCRdb table, and some are missing; sequencing was by immunoSEQ multiplex PCR. The sample consists of approximately 52,000 clones, 86% of them appearing once. This specimen belongs to a study of T cells in localized non-small cell lung cancer. Points from the study as a whole: Uninvolved neighboring lung showed the greatest T cell clonality, exceeding tumor. Only one tumor region went through sequencing, so heterogeneity may still be there. Appearance in adjacent lung was seen for a median 57 of the top 100 tumor clones.

The V and J genes are TRBV7-6 and TRBJ2-3, with D tentatively TRBD1 or TRBD2 (5 bases each). The sequences come from peripheral blood, collected before any cancer treatment. The TCR comes from a male donor older than 55 with stage III squamous cell lung carcinoma. The CDR3 spells CASSLYSGTGSTDTQYF. CDR3 sequence (DNA): TGTGCCAGCAGCTTATATTCCGGGACGGGGAGCACAGATACGCAGTATTTT. Full variable domain (rest looked up from reference TRBV7-6 and TRBJ2-3): GAGVSQSPRYKVTKRGQDVALRCDPISGHVSLYWYRQALGQGPEFLTYFNYEAQQDKSGLPNDRFSAERPEGSISTLTIQRTEQRDSAMYRCASSLYSGTGSTDTQYFGPGTRLTVL.